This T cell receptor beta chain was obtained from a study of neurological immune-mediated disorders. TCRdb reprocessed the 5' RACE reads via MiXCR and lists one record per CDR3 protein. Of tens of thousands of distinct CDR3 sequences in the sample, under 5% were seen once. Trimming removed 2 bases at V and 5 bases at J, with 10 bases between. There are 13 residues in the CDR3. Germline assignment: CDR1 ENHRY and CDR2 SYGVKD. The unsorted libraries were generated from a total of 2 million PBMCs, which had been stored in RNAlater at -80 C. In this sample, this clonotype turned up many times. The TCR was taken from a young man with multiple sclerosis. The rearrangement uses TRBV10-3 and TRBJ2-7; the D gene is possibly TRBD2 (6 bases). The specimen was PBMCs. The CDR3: CAISEPAGHEQYF. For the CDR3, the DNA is TGTGCCATCAGTGAGCCAGCGGGCCACGAGCAGTACTTC.